Listed below are T cell receptor beta chains from one sample, sequenced in a study. TCRdb reprocessed the 5' RACE reads via MiXCR and lists one record per CDR3 protein. The data hold 7,500 to 8,500 distinct CDR3 sequences, with around 53% observed a single time. Sequenced input: memory CD4+ T cells sorted from a lymph node. These receptors came from a female donor with breast cancer. The CDR3 runs from the conserved cysteine through the conserved F or W. The order of the fields is J gene, clone size, V gene, D gene, CDR3 DNA, CDR3 protein. The D gene is left open where the match is weak. Clone size, where shown, is once, few, many, or a class for clones that have expanded.

J: TRBJ2-1; size: -; V: TRBV5-1; D: -; DNA: TGCGCCAGCAGCTTGGCTACGTCGCCAAGGAACAATGAGCAGTTCTTC; CDR3: CASSLATSPRNNEQFF
J: TRBJ2-2; size: -; V: TRBV12-3/TRBV12-4; D: -; DNA: TGTGCCAGCAGTCCAGGGTTGCCCCGGGAGCTGTTTTTT; CDR3: CASSPGLPRELFF
J: TRBJ1-5; size: -; V: TRBV18; D: TRBD1; DNA: TGTGCCAGCTCACCATGGGGACAGGGGGGCACTCCGCCCCAGCATTTT; CDR3: CASSPWGQGGTPPQHF
J: TRBJ2-1; size: -; V: TRBV20-1; D: -; DNA: TGCAGTGCTCGCCCTGGTGGTAGAAGGCGTGAGCAGTTCTTC; CDR3: CSARPGGRRREQFF
J: TRBJ2-5; size: -; V: TRBV6-5; D: TRBD2; DNA: TGTGCCAGCAGTTCCCGAGGACTAGCGGGACAAGAGACCCAGTACTTC; CDR3: CASSSRGLAGQETQYF
J: TRBJ2-1; size: medium-sized; V: TRBV5-4; D: -; DNA: TGTGCCAGCAGCTTGGGGCCGGGAGCAGGCTCCTACAATGAGCAGTTCTTC; CDR3: CASSLGPGAGSYNEQFF
J: TRBJ2-1; size: -; V: TRBV7-2; D: TRBD2; DNA: TGTGCCAGCAGCTCGGACTTAGCGGGTTCGCAGTTCTTC; CDR3: CASSSDLAGSQFF
J: TRBJ1-5; size: few; V: TRBV12-3/TRBV12-4; D: -; DNA: TGTGCCAGCAGCCCACGCGGGGTGGGATATCAGCCCCAGCATTTT; CDR3: CASSPRGVGYQPQHF
J: TRBJ2-3; size: -; V: TRBV29-1; D: -; DNA: TGCAGCGTTGGGGGCCCCACAGATACGCAGTATTTT; CDR3: CSVGGPTDTQYF
J: TRBJ2-5; size: once; V: TRBV9; D: -; DNA: TGTGCCAGCAGCTCCGACCCGCTGGGGACCCAGTACTTC; CDR3: CASSSDPLGTQYF
J: TRBJ1-1; size: once; V: TRBV4-1; D: -; DNA: TGCGCCAGCAGCCAAGTTAGACTTCTGAACACTGAAGCTTTCTTT; CDR3: CASSQVRLLNTEAFF
J: TRBJ2-3; size: -; V: TRBV18; D: -; DNA: TGTGCCAGCTCACCAGGGTTTGGAGATACGCAGTATTTT; CDR3: CASSPGFGDTQYF
J: TRBJ2-7; size: few; V: TRBV29-1; D: -; DNA: TGCAGCGTTGCCGACAGTCAGAACTCGTACGAGCAGTACTTC; CDR3: CSVADSQNSYEQYF
J: TRBJ1-2; size: -; V: TRBV4-2; D: -; DNA: TGTGCCAGCAGCCAAGTGGACAGTGGGACGCCCAACTATGGCTACACCTTC; CDR3: CASSQVDSGTPNYGYTF
J: TRBJ1-4; size: -; V: TRBV7-6; D: -; DNA: TGTGCCAGCAGCTTGGCGCTCACCGGGGGTTATGAAAAACCGTTTTTT; CDR3: CASSLALTGGYEKPFF
J: TRBJ2-1; size: -; V: TRBV2; D: -; DNA: TGTGCCAGCAGTGAAGGGTGGCGTAACAATGAGCAGTTCTTC; CDR3: CASSEGWRNNEQFF
J: TRBJ2-5; size: -; V: TRBV28; D: -; DNA: TGTGCCAGCAGTTTATCTTCACAGGACGCTCGAGAGACCCAGTACTTC; CDR3: CASSLSSQDARETQYF
J: TRBJ2-1; size: medium-sized; V: TRBV20-1; D: -; DNA: TGCAGTGCTAGTCACGGGAGAGGGAGCTTTTTCTACAATGAGCAGTTCTTC; CDR3: CSASHGRGSFFYNEQFF
J: TRBJ1-6; size: few; V: TRBV10-3; D: -; DNA: TGTGCCATCAGTGAGGGTACATATTCACCCCTCCACTTT; CDR3: CAISEGTYSPLHF
J: TRBJ2-5; size: -; V: TRBV4-1; D: TRBD1; DNA: TGCGCCAGCAGTACTTACTCGGGACAGTTGGGGGAGACCCAGTACTTC; CDR3: CASSTYSGQLGETQYF
J: TRBJ2-1; size: medium-sized; V: TRBV4-3; D: -; DNA: TGCGCCAGCAGCCTCAACAGGAGTGGCAATGAGCAGTTCTTC; CDR3: CASSLNRSGNEQFF
J: TRBJ2-1; size: -; V: TRBV25-1; D: -; DNA: TGTGCCAGCAGTGGTTCCAGGGCCGTCGACCGTTTCGTCCCCTACAATGAGCAGTTCTTC; CDR3: CASSGSRAVDRFVPYNEQFF
J: TRBJ2-5; size: once; V: TRBV6-6; D: -; DNA: TGTGCCAGCAGTTACTCTTCCCCCGGGGGTGGCCAAGAGACCCAGTACTTC; CDR3: CASSYSSPGGGQETQYF
J: TRBJ1-5; size: -; V: TRBV4-1; D: -; DNA: TGCGCCAGCAGTAGGGGGTTGGATCAGCCCCAGCATTTT; CDR3: CASSRGLDQPQHF
J: TRBJ2-1; size: -; V: TRBV6-6; D: -; DNA: TGTGCCAGCAGCATACACCCTGGGGCTGAGCAGTTCTTC; CDR3: CASSIHPGAEQFF
J: TRBJ2-1; size: -; V: TRBV20-1; D: TRBD2; DNA: TGCAGTGCCCGAGGGCTAGCGGATTGGAGCTCCTACAATGAGCAGTTCTTC; CDR3: CSARGLADWSSYNEQFF
J: TRBJ2-7; size: -; V: TRBV5-6; D: -; DNA: TGTGCCAGCAGCGCCGGCGCTCCACCCAACGAGCAGTACTTC; CDR3: CASSAGAPPNEQYF
J: TRBJ2-7; size: -; V: TRBV20-1; D: -; DNA: TGCAGTGCTATCCCACCCGGACGCGACGAGCAGTACTTC; CDR3: CSAIPPGRDEQYF
J: TRBJ2-1; size: -; V: TRBV29-1; D: TRBD2; DNA: TGCAGCTCCGCCGCCGGGACTAGAGGCGATGAGCAGTTCTTC; CDR3: CSSAAGTRGDEQFF
J: TRBJ1-1; size: few; V: TRBV2; D: -; DNA: TGTGCCAGCGTCGGGAACACTGAAGCTTTCTTT; CDR3: CASVGNTEAFF
J: TRBJ1-2; size: once; V: TRBV5-1; D: TRBD1; DNA: TGCGCCAGCACTGCCCAGGGGGAAGGTGGCTACACCTTC; CDR3: CASTAQGEGGYTF
J: TRBJ2-3; size: -; V: TRBV7-6; D: -; DNA: TGTGCCAGCAGCCCGGACGGACGACCTAGCACAGATACGCAGTATTTT; CDR3: CASSPDGRPSTDTQYF
J: TRBJ2-1; size: -; V: TRBV29-1; D: -; DNA: TGCAGCGTTGGTCCCAGACCAAATGAGCGGTTCTTC; CDR3: CSVGPRPNERFF
J: TRBJ1-2; size: few; V: TRBV6-2/TRBV6-3; D: -; DNA: TGTGCCAGCAGTTGGAGCCGGGACTATGGCTACACCTTC; CDR3: CASSWSRDYGYTF
J: TRBJ2-1; size: -; V: TRBV20-1; D: -; DNA: TGCGGTGCCGCATCTCCCGCGGCCCCAGAGCAGTTCTTC; CDR3: CGAASPAAPEQFF
J: TRBJ2-7; size: -; V: TRBV9; D: -; DNA: TGTGCCAGCAGCGGGACACCTACCGTCTCCTACGAGCAGTACTTC; CDR3: CASSGTPTVSYEQYF
J: TRBJ2-4; size: -; V: TRBV7-9; D: TRBD2; DNA: TGTGCCAGCAAGCGGGAGGGCCTTGGCGGGCAAAAGGACTTC; CDR3: CASKREGLGGQKDF
J: TRBJ1-1; size: -; V: TRBV5-1; D: -; DNA: TGCGCCAGCAGCTTGGTAGGAACCACCGAAGCTTTCTTT; CDR3: CASSLVGTTEAFF
J: TRBJ2-5; size: few; V: TRBV12-3/TRBV12-4; D: TRBD2; DNA: TGTGCCAGCAGGATCTCGGGGGGTAACCAAGAGACCCAGTACTTC; CDR3: CASRISGGNQETQYF
J: TRBJ2-1; size: -; V: TRBV6-5; D: TRBD2; DNA: TGTGCCAGCAGTTACTTGCGGGGGGGCAATGAGCAGTTCTTC; CDR3: CASSYLRGGNEQFF
J: TRBJ2-7; size: few; V: TRBV27; D: TRBD1; DNA: TGTGCCAGCAGTTGGGACAGGGGGATTGGCGAGCAGTACTTC; CDR3: CASSWDRGIGEQYF
J: TRBJ2-7; size: -; V: TRBV4-3; D: -; DNA: TGCGCCAGCAGCCAAGCGCTCCTCGGGCCAGGACCCTACGAGCAGTACTTC; CDR3: CASSQALLGPGPYEQYF
J: TRBJ1-2; size: few; V: TRBV5-1; D: -; DNA: TGCGCCAGCAGCTTGGCCCCGGGAAGCGATGGCTACACCTTC; CDR3: CASSLAPGSDGYTF
J: TRBJ2-7; size: -; V: TRBV4-1; D: TRBD1; DNA: TGCGCCAGCAGCCAAGAACCGGGACAGGGATACGAGCAGTACTTC; CDR3: CASSQEPGQGYEQYF
J: TRBJ1-2; size: -; V: TRBV6-5; D: -; DNA: TGTGCCAGCAGTTACCGGCGATTCGAAAACTATGGCTACACCTTC; CDR3: CASSYRRFENYGYTF
J: TRBJ2-3; size: -; V: TRBV29-1; D: -; DNA: TGCAGCGCCGTCAAACAGGGGGGGGACACGGATACGCAGTATTTT; CDR3: CSAVKQGGDTDTQYF
J: TRBJ1-4; size: -; V: TRBV6-5; D: -; DNA: TGTGCCAGCAGTTACAGGGGAACTAATGAAAAACTGTTTTTT; CDR3: CASSYRGTNEKLFF
J: TRBJ2-1; size: -; V: TRBV6-2/TRBV6-3; D: TRBD1; DNA: TGTGCCAGCATGCCCGCGGGACAGGGATACAATGAGCAGTTCTTC; CDR3: CASMPAGQGYNEQFF
J: TRBJ2-1; size: few; V: TRBV4-2; D: -; DNA: TGTGCCAGCAGCCAAGATCTGGGAGTTAGGAATGAGCAGTTCTTC; CDR3: CASSQDLGVRNEQFF